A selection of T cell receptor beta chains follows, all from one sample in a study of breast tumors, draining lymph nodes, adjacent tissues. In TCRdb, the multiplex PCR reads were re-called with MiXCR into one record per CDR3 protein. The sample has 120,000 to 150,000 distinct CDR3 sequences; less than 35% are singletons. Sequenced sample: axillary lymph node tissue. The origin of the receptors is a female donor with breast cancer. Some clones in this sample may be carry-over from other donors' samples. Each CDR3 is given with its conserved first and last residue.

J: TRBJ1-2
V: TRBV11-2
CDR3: CASSLREGSTF

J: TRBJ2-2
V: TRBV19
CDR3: CASSIRTGVRGGELFF

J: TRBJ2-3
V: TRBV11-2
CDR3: CASSLGNTGGRTQYF

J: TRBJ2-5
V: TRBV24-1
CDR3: CASSGTGGIGNQPQYF

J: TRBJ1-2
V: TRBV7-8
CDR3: CASSREENYGYTF

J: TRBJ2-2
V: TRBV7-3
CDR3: CASSPNRGGTGELFF

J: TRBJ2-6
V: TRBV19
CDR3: CASTIQGANVLTF

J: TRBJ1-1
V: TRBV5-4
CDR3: CASSLGVKGEAFF

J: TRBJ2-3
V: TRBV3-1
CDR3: CASSQQSGADTQYF

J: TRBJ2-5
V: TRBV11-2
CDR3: CASSKGGGGETQYF